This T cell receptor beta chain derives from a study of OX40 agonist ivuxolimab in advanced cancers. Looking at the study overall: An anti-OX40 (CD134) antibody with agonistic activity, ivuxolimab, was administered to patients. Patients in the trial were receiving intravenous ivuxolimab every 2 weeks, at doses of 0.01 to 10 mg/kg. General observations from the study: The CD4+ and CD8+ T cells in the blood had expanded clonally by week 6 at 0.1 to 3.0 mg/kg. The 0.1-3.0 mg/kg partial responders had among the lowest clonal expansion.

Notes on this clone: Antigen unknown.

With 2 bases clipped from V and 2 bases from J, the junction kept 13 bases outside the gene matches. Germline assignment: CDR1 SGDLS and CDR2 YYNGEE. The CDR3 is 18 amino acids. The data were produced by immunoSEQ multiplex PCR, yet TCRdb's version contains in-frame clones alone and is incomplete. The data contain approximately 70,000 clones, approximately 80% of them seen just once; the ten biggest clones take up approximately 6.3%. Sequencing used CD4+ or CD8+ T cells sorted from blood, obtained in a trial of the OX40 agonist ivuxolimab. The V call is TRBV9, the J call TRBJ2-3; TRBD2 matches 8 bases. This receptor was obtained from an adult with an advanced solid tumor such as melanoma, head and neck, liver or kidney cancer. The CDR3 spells CASSVSGGAQSSTDTQYF. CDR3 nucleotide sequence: TGTGCCAGCAGCGTTTCCGGGGGGGCGCAGTCTTCCACAGATACGCAGTATTTT. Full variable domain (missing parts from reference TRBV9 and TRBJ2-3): DSGVTQTPKHLITATGQRVTLRCSPRSGDLSVYWYQQSLDQGLQFLIQYYNGEERAKGNILERFSAQQFPDLHSELNLSSLELGDSALYFCASSVSGGAQSSTDTQYFGPGTRLTVL.